This TCR beta chain was identified during a study of blood T cell repertoires in COVID-19. Study-level background: The samples span acute and convalescent COVID-19 from the United States, Italy and Spain.

In the original analysis: Amplification from reference gene primers served as the basis for estimated nucleated cell counts. The repertoire was sequenced with immunoSEQ multiplex PCR; TCRdb's copy has only in-frame clones and lacks some. That table furnishes V, J and clone size, whereas the DNA furnished D and trimming. The sample comprises fewer than 300,000 clones, around nine tenths of which are singletons, and 0.75% to 1% rests with the top ten. Germline loops: CDR1 KGHSH, CDR2 LQKENI. This CDR3 region has 16 residues. The ends were cut back, 1 base at V and 0 bases at J, with 10 bases in the middle.

The TCR sequence derives from a woman aged 40 to 55 who had recovered from COVID-19. Material for sequencing was peripheral blood. The chain recombines TRBV18 with TRBJ1-3, with D unclear. The CDR3 DNA sequence: TGTGCCAGCTCACCACATGAGGTCCTCTCTGGAAACACCATATATTTT. Protein sequence: CASSPHEVLSGNTIYF.